What follows are 14 T cell receptor beta chains derived from one specimen sequenced in a study of T cell responses to AZD1222 COVID-19 vaccine. Sequencing was performed with immunoSEQ multiplex PCR; in TCRdb, only in-frame clones are kept and a portion is missing. Among about 140,000 clones listed, 89% were seen once. The sample consisted of peripheral blood, taken on day 0 of AZD1222 vaccination. Receptor source: an adult in good health.

CDR3 in DNA: TGTGCCAGCAGCCGGGGGTCCACAGATACGCAGTATTTT. Translation: CASSRGSTDTQYF. The chain carries TRBV11-2 and TRBJ2-3; a weak D match, TRBD2 (6 bases). The CDR3 length is 13 residues. V shed 5 bases and J shed 2 bases, with 8 bases lying between them. The germline CDR1 and CDR2 sequences are SGHAT and FQNNGV.

This clone was counted only a few times. This chain connects TRBV3-1 (or the pseudogene TRBV3-2) to TRBJ2-5, with no clear D. Germline V gene sequence: CDR1 LGHDT, CDR2 YNNKEL (reference sequence). The length of the CDR3 is 13 residues. The V end lost 2 bases, the J end lost 4 bases, and 8 bases lay between the germline ends. CDR3 bases: TGTGCCAGCAGCCAAATGGTATCAGAGACCCAGTACTTC. Residues: CASSQMVSETQYF.

The chain joins TRBV7-8 to TRBJ1-5; D gene unclear. Trimming pared 1 base from V and 8 bases from J, leaving 6 bases between. The CDR3 consists of 12 residues. Looked up from germline, CDR1 is SGHVS and CDR2 is FQNEAQ. Written as DNA, the CDR3 is TGTGCCAGCAGCTTAGTTGGGGAGCCCCAGCATTTT. This codes for CASSLVGEPQHF.

This clone came up once. This chain links TRBV28 with TRBJ1-1; no clear D gene. Germline assignment: CDR1 MDHEN and CDR2 SYDVKM. Trimming removed 4 bases at V and 7 bases at J, with 22 bases between. This CDR3 region has 16 residues. The CDR3 DNA reads as TGTGCCAGCAGTTCTCACGGGCCCGGGGAGAAGGGTGAAGCTTTCTTT. It is translated as CASSSHGPGEKGEAFF.

This clone was detected once. The chain uses TRBV12-3 or TRBV12-4 and TRBJ2-7; a possible D gene is TRBD1 (5 bases). V lost 3 bases and J 6 bases, leaving 9 bases between the germline ends. CDR3 length: 12 amino acids. The CDR3 is CASSFQGSEQYF. The CDR3 coding sequence is TGTGCCAGCAGTTTTCAGGGCAGCGAGCAGTACTTC.

This clone came up a few times. The chain recombines TRBV5-1 with TRBJ2-5; D might be TRBD2 (6 bases). This CDR3 is 14 amino acids long. Trimming left V 3 bases short and J 5 bases short, with 14 bases between. Germline CDR1 reads SGHRS; CDR2 reads YFSETQ. Here the CDR3 DNA reads TGCGCCAGCAGCTCTCAAGGGGCGGGGGAGACCCAGTACTTC. Encoded protein: CASSSQGAGETQYF.

The rearrangement uses TRBV11-2 and TRBJ2-2, with D unclear. CDR1 SGHAT and CDR2 FQNNGV come from the germline V gene. V was trimmed by 6 bases and J by 4 bases, leaving 12 bases between them. The CDR3 sequence is 14 residues long. The CDR3 here is CASSSALVTGELFF. The CDR3 nucleotides read TGTGCCAGCAGTTCTGCTCTAGTCACCGGGGAGCTGTTTTTT.

J is TRBJ1-1 and V is TRBV9; TRBD1 matches at 8 bases. The CDR3 consists of 16 residues. Germline V gives CDR1 SGDLS, CDR2 YYNGEE. J gave up 5 bases and V 3 bases, and 12 bases lay outside the gene matches. The CDR3 here is CASSAPGANRGTEAFF. DNA for the CDR3: TGTGCCAGCAGCGCCCCAGGGGCGAACAGGGGGACTGAAGCTTTCTTT.

The rearrangement joins TRBV5-4 to TRBJ2-7; the match to TRBD1 covers 7 bases. Trimming cost V 4 bases and J 4 bases; bases outside gene matches: 11. CDR3 length: 15 amino acids. The germline gives CDR1 SGHNT, CDR2 YYREEE (reference sequence). This chain's CDR3 is CASSRARQGDYEQYF. The CDR3 DNA is TGTGCCAGCAGCCGGGCCCGACAGGGCGATTACGAGCAGTACTTC.

The DNA of the CDR3 is TGTGCCAGCAGCACTAGCGGGAATACAGATACGCAGTATTTT. It encodes CASSTSGNTDTQYF. The chain carries TRBV7-3 and TRBJ2-3; 10 bases fit TRBD2. The CDR3 has 14 residues. CDR1 is SGHTA, CDR2 FQGTGA, per germline. Germline trimming cut 5 bases from V and 3 bases from J; bases unmatched to any gene: 2.

This clone appeared a single time. This chain links TRBV4-1 with TRBJ1-1, with a weak D call TRBD1 (5 bases). The V end was cut by 5 bases, the J end by 0 bases, with 10 bases between. Germline-derived CDR1 and CDR2 are MGHRA and YSYEKL. The CDR3 loop spans 14 amino acids. The CDR3 DNA is TGCGCCAGCAGCTCCGACAGCATGAACACTGAAGCTTTCTTT. Protein sequence: CASSSDSMNTEAFF.

J is TRBJ2-3 and V is TRBV5-1; D remains ambiguous. V shed 1 base and J shed 0 bases, with 9 bases lying between them. The CDR3 spans 15 residues. Germline V CDR1 and CDR2: SGHRS, YFSETQ. For the CDR3, the DNA is TGCGCCAGCAGCTTGTACGGCGCCAGCACAGATACGCAGTATTTT. This translates into CASSLYGASTDTQYF.

The V and J genes are TRBV28 and TRBJ2-3, with 9 nucleotides matching TRBD1. The V gene end was trimmed by 6 bases and the J gene end by 6 bases; junction bases not matched to a gene: 13. Germline-derived CDR1 and CDR2 are MDHEN and SYDVKM. The CDR3 has 16 residues. This CDR3 is CASRKQGALATDTQYF. In DNA, the CDR3 is TGTGCCAGCAGAAAACAGGGGGCCCTAGCAACGGATACGCAGTATTTT.

CDR3 loop: CAISVADYNEQFF. In nucleotides, the CDR3 is TGTGCCATCAGTGTAGCGGACTACAATGAGCAGTTCTTC. The chain links TRBV10-3 to TRBJ2-1; TRBD2 is a possible D gene (6 bases). The CDR3 contains 13 residues. Trimming removed 4 bases from V and 3 bases from J, with 7 bases in between. The V gene's germline CDR1 is ENHRY and CDR2 SYGVKD.